This T cell receptor (beta chain) appears in the sequencing data of a study of control samples from healthy donors and cancer patients. Here immunoSEQ multiplex PCR was the method, and the copy in TCRdb shows in-frame clones only, minus some. The sample holds fewer than 150,000 clones, approximately 92% seen once. At least ten counts were recorded for this clone. V was clipped by 4 bases and J by 3 bases, with 19 bases between them. This CDR3 has 16 residues. Germline CDR1 and CDR2: SGHRS and YFSETQ. This chain joins TRBV5-1 and TRBJ1-1; tentative D call: TRBD1 (6 bases). What was sequenced was blood. This sequence was found in a man between 18 and 35 years old in good health. CDR3 amino acids: CASSRGDTRRHTEAFF. DNA for the CDR3: TGCGCCAGCAGCCGGGGGGACACCCGAAGGCACACTGAAGCTTTCTTT.